The 2 T cell receptor beta chains reported below all come from one sample, sequenced in a study of T cells in Graves' hyperthyroidism and ophthalmopathy. RNA transcripts were the template for amplifying TCR beta CDR3 regions. TCR CDR3 regions were first amplified by RT-PCR with HTBI primers. TCRdb reprocessed the multiplex PCR reads with MiXCR, giving one entry per CDR3 protein. The sample has approximately 510,000 distinct CDR3 sequences, over 45% seen once. What was sequenced was peripheral blood or thyroid tissue (not recorded which). Receptors were obtained from an adult woman with Graves' disease, either hyperthyroidism or ophthalmopathy (not recorded which).

The rearrangement links TRBV2 to TRBJ1-1; no clear D gene. The V and J ends lost 4 bases and 1 base respectively, with 10 bases between them. The germline V gene encodes CDR1 SNHLY and CDR2 FYNNEI. The CDR3 length is 14 residues. The CDR3 sequence: CASSGRGRNTEAFF. The CDR3 bases are TGTGCCAGCAGTGGACGTGGGAGGAACACTGAAGCTTTCTTT.

This sequence joins TRBV7-9 and TRBJ1-1, with TRBD1 as a possible D gene (5 bases). This CDR3 spans 12 amino acids. The V and J ends lost 5 bases and 7 bases respectively, with 11 bases between them. Germline lookup yields CDR1 SEHNR and CDR2 FQNEAQ (reference sequence). The CDR3 region has the DNA TGTGCCAGCAGCCGCCGGGACGGTGAAGCTTTCTTT. Translating gives CASSRRDGEAFF.